The rows below give T cell receptor beta chains drawn from one sample of a study of identical twins. TCRdb reprocessed the 5' RACE reads via MiXCR and lists one record per CDR3 protein. The data contain about 570,000 distinct CDR3 sequences, 9.6% of them seen just once; the ten biggest clones take up 2.5% to 3%. These data also formed part of another study, on yellow fever vaccine responses in identical twins.

Sequenced sample: PBMCs. These receptors were taken from a woman aged 18-35 years in good health. The conserved cysteine and the conserved F or W are not part of the CDR3 here. Fields, in order: clone size, V gene, J gene, CDR3 protein. Size is stated for part of the rows, as once, few or many counts, or as a class when the clone is expanded.

clone_size: few
v_call: TRBV12-3/TRBV12-4
j_call: TRBJ1-1
cdr3_aa: ASQGTSAPAF

clone_size: .
v_call: TRBV30
j_call: TRBJ2-1
cdr3_aa: AWRAGVYNEQF

clone_size: .
v_call: TRBV11-3
j_call: TRBJ2-3
cdr3_aa: ASSLGTRNTQY

clone_size: few
v_call: TRBV28
j_call: TRBJ1-5
cdr3_aa: ASSLWLDNHQPQH

clone_size: .
v_call: TRBV12-3/TRBV12-4
j_call: TRBJ2-2
cdr3_aa: AAGTDHTGELF

clone_size: .
v_call: TRBV4-2
j_call: TRBJ2-1
cdr3_aa: ASSQVPSGGENEQF

clone_size: few
v_call: TRBV20-1
j_call: TRBJ2-1
cdr3_aa: SANSRTSGPYNEQF

clone_size: .
v_call: TRBV6-2/TRBV6-3
j_call: TRBJ2-3
cdr3_aa: ASSHHSSGGDTQY

clone_size: few
v_call: TRBV30
j_call: TRBJ2-7
cdr3_aa: AWSVVGAMAYEQY

clone_size: few
v_call: TRBV4-1
j_call: TRBJ1-1
cdr3_aa: ASSAGQGGSTEAF

clone_size: .
v_call: TRBV6-1
j_call: TRBJ2-2
cdr3_aa: ASTGRTSGRSTGELF

clone_size: few
v_call: TRBV7-9
j_call: TRBJ2-7
cdr3_aa: ASSLVLREPYEQY

clone_size: .
v_call: TRBV29-1
j_call: TRBJ2-7
cdr3_aa: SVEEYSGGAGEQY

clone_size: .
v_call: TRBV10-2
j_call: TRBJ1-1
cdr3_aa: ASSEQGGDTEAF

clone_size: many
v_call: TRBV7-9
j_call: TRBJ2-5
cdr3_aa: ASSSIQETQY

clone_size: few
v_call: TRBV6-2/TRBV6-3
j_call: TRBJ2-7
cdr3_aa: ASIPGTDSYEQY

clone_size: .
v_call: TRBV29-1
j_call: TRBJ2-7
cdr3_aa: SVEGTAYEQY

clone_size: many
v_call: TRBV4-3
j_call: TRBJ2-7
cdr3_aa: ASSQTAPSSYEQY

clone_size: few
v_call: TRBV11-3
j_call: TRBJ2-1
cdr3_aa: ASSLDRDEQF

clone_size: .
v_call: TRBV5-1
j_call: TRBJ2-7
cdr3_aa: ASSKAGTSGSEQY

clone_size: .
v_call: TRBV28
j_call: TRBJ2-7
cdr3_aa: ASSLLGSLSYEQY

clone_size: few
v_call: TRBV11-2
j_call: TRBJ2-6
cdr3_aa: ASSFWHAGALASGANVLT

clone_size: .
v_call: TRBV28
j_call: TRBJ1-6
cdr3_aa: ASSLSLQGSSYNSPLH

clone_size: .
v_call: TRBV6-6
j_call: TRBJ2-5
cdr3_aa: ASSPRGLETQY

clone_size: many
v_call: TRBV10-3
j_call: TRBJ2-7
cdr3_aa: AISEGTGARYEQY

clone_size: few
v_call: TRBV29-1
j_call: TRBJ2-7
cdr3_aa: SVNGGQGSYEQY

clone_size: .
v_call: TRBV5-5
j_call: TRBJ1-2
cdr3_aa: ASSSPRQGLNYGYT

clone_size: few
v_call: TRBV12-3/TRBV12-4
j_call: TRBJ2-7
cdr3_aa: ASRTTSGHYEQY

clone_size: .
v_call: TRBV29-1
j_call: TRBJ2-3
cdr3_aa: SVLGGGVGSSTDTQY

clone_size: few
v_call: TRBV27
j_call: TRBJ2-3
cdr3_aa: ASSLRGAADTQY